This T cell receptor (beta chain) was recorded in a study of T cells in localized non-small cell lung cancer (TCRdb year 2020). Background on the whole study: T cell repertoires of 236 early-stage NSCLC patients were analyzed, with tumors being compared against uninvolved tumor-adjacent lungs. The cohort comprised roughly 230 treatment-naïve NSCLC patients with resected, localized lung tumors. A mean age of roughly 64 years was recorded for the NSCLC patients, of whom more than 120 were male and 95 to 110 were female. Beyond this particular receptor, the publication reports: Because the study design was exploratory, TCR variables were selected using unadjusted p-values without false-discovery rate correction. Higher blood T cell density associated with longer overall survival, while higher adjacent-lung clonality associated with shorter survival. A median of roughly 56 of the top 100 tumor clones were detected in paired uninvolved adjacent lung, and 25 to 35 of these tumor clones were also found among the top 100 clones of the paired uninvolved adjacent lung. Because multi-region tumor sequencing was not performed, intratumor heterogeneity could not be ruled out. Uninvolved tumor-adjacent lung showed the highest T cell clonality, higher than tumor, which suggests more focused antigenic responses in the uninvolved tumor-adjacent lung.

The germline V gene specifies LGHNT as CDR1 and FRNRAP as CDR2. Cut back by 6 bases and 0 bases, the V and J ends lie 23 bases apart. CDR3 length: 18 amino acids, cysteine to phenylalanine. The entry retains the CDR3 DNA only, 54 bases that are in frame from base 1. TCR beta CDR3 regions were sequenced from DNA using the immunoSEQ Assay. The authors' analysis ran thus. To compute T cell density, TCR beta template counts were normalized to usable DNA, which was estimated by amplifying housekeeping genes. Richness was estimated with the preseqR package, extrapolating to 400,000 templates for PBMC samples and 120,000 templates for tissue samples. Clonality was taken to be one minus Pielou's evenness. Tissue-enriched TCRs were identified by differential abundance testing using productive amino-acid clonotypes, minimum total count 5 and alpha 0.1. The Jaccard Index and the Morisita Overlap Index were used to measure repertoire overlap between compartments. GLIPH clustered TCR beta CDR3s with public tetramer-defined viral CDR3s; viral motifs required at least three viral sequences plus V-gene enrichment. Here the immuneACCESS table is served through TCRdb, limited to in-frame sequences with V and J called. Missing clones are a known gap in these copies; in checked studies unresolved V genes cover under half, and the rest lacks a known reason. V and J calls and clone size are given by that table; D and trimming were obtained from the DNA. For this sample the table gives some 2,900 clones, of which just under 30% were detected only once. The ten largest account for more than 20% of the sample.

About this clone: It lacks a known antigen. One base away there is no much larger clone; base qualities are not given.

At diagnosis, tumor, uninvolved tumor-adjacent lung and peripheral blood were collected and then preserved as a mix of FFPE and fresh-frozen material. The receptor's source is a male donor older than 55 with stage II squamous cell lung carcinoma. The chain joins TRBV12-5 to TRBJ1-2; the D gene is perhaps TRBD1, from 6 matching bases. The sequenced sample was lung tumor tissue, obtained before any cancer treatment. The CDR3 reads as follows: CASGPGTPGGGPNYGYTF. Read as DNA, the sequence is TGTGCTAGTGGCCCTGGTACCCCAGGAGGGGGTCCTAACTATGGCTACACCTTC.